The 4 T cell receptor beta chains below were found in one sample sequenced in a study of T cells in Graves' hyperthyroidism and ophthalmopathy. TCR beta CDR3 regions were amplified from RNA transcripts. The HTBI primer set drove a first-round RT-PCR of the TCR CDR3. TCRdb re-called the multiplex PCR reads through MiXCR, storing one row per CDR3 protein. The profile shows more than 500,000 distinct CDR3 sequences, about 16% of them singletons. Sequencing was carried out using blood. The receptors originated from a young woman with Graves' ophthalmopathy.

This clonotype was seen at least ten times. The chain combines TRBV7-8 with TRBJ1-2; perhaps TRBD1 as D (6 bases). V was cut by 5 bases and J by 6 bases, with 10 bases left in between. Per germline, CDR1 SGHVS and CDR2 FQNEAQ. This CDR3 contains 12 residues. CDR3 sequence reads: CASSDYRDGYTF. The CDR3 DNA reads TGTGCCAGCAGCGACTACAGGGATGGCTACACCTTC.

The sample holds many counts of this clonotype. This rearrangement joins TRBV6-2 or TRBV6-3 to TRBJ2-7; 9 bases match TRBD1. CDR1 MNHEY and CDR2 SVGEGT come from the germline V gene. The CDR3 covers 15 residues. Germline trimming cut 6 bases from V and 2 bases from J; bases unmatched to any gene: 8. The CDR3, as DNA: TGTGCCAGCAGATCCCGGACAGGGGTTACCTACGAGCAGTACTTC. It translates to CASRSRTGVTYEQYF.

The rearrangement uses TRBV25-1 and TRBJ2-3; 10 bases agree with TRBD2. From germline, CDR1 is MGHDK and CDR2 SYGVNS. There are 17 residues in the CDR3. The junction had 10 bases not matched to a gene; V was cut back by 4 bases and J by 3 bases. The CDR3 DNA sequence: TGTGCCAGCAGTGTGAAGCGGGAGGGGTCGTTAACAGATACGCAGTATTTT. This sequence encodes CASSVKREGSLTDTQYF.

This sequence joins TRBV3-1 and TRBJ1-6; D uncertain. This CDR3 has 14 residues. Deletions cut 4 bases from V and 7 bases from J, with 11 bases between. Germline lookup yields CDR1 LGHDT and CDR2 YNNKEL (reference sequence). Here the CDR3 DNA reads TGTGCCAGCAGCCTCCGGACGAGCAATTCACCCCTCCACTTT. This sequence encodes CASSLRTSNSPLHF.